The clone carrying this TCR beta chain occurred a few times. Its antigen remains unidentified. The data are from a study of response to subunit inactivated influenza vaccine. Study-wide points: Authors suggested each seasonal flu vaccination may recruit only limited numbers of new T cells.

This CDR3 has 16 amino acids. CDR1 is LGHNA, CDR2 YNFKEQ, per germline. V was shortened by 1 base and J by 4 bases, with 16 bases between the two germline ends. One entry per CDR3 protein results from TCRdb running MiXCR on the RT-PCR reads. The table has roughly 700,000 distinct CDR3 sequences, about 15% seen once. The chain employs TRBV4-2 and TRBJ1-2; D not certain. This receptor was identified in a man in his fifties who received an inactivated influenza vaccine. The specimen comprised PBMCs from blood, sampled about 14 days before vaccination. CDR3 nucleotide sequence: TGTGCCAGCAGCCAAGTGATGGATCACGGCCCCTATGGCTACACCTTC. Translating it yields CASSQVMDHGPYGYTF.